The 3 T cell receptor beta chains given below trace back to one sample, sequenced in a study of blood T cell repertoires in COVID-19. Sequenced by immunoSEQ multiplex PCR; TCRdb stores in-frame clones only, minus some. The table includes tens of thousands of clones, about 94% detected once. Material: peripheral blood. These receptors originate from a man between 65 and 85 years old with active COVID-19.

About this clone itself: In the same sample, other DNA sequences code for this CDR3. The J gene is TRBJ1-2, the V gene TRBV4-2; 9 bases line up with TRBD1. Germline loops: CDR1 LGHNA, CDR2 YNFKEQ. CDR3 length: 15 amino acids. With 0 bases clipped from V and 4 bases from J, the junction kept 3 bases outside the gene matches. DNA for the CDR3: TGTGCCAGCAGCCAAGATCCGGGACAGGGCTATGGCTACACCTTC. This gives the protein CASSQDPGQGYGYTF.

This clone occurred once. The J gene is TRBJ1-1, the V gene TRBV19, with TRBD1 as a possible D gene (5 bases). The CDR3 loop spans 15 amino acids. Germline lookup yields CDR1 LNHDA and CDR2 SQIVND (reference sequence). V was shortened by 3 bases and J by 3 bases, with 14 bases between the two germline ends. Written as DNA, the CDR3 is TGTGCCAGTAGTATTATGCGGGGCGCGGACACTGAAGCTTTCTTT. Translating it yields CASSIMRGADTEAFF.

The chain combines TRBV28 with TRBJ1-5; possibly TRBD1 for D (6 bases). CDR1 MDHEN and CDR2 SYDVKM come from the germline V gene. The V and J ends lost 6 bases and 1 base respectively, with 13 bases between them. The CDR3 is made up of 15 amino acids. CDR3 residues: CASRSDRWSNQPQHF. CDR3 nucleotides: TGTGCCAGCAGATCAGACAGGTGGAGCAATCAGCCCCAGCATTTT.